The 3 T cell receptor beta chains listed next were all sequenced from one sample in a study of naive and memory T cell subsets. Regarding the study as a whole: Especially in CD8 cells, naive repertoires contained a few larger clonotypes, possibly CD45RA-re-expressing memory cells.

An equimolar mix of two oligonucleotides served as the beta constant-region primer for TRBC1 and TRBC2. Four rounds of PCR amplified the ligated cDNA using nested alpha and beta constant-region primers plus SP2. TCRdb reprocessed the UMI-ligation and nested PCR reads with MiXCR, giving one entry per CDR3 protein. This sample has approximately 90,000 distinct CDR3 sequences, with 11% found just once. Their antigens remain unidentified. Input material: naive CD4+ T cells from blood. All receptors come from a human donor in good health.

CDR3 in DNA: TGCAGTGCAGGAGACAGGGCCAGCAATCAGCCCCAGCATTTT. Protein product: CSAGDRASNQPQHF. The chain carries TRBV20-1 and TRBJ1-5; 7 bases fit TRBD1. The CDR3 consists of 14 residues. CDR1 DFQATT and CDR2 SNEGSKA come from the germline V gene (reference sequence). With 6 bases clipped from V and 1 base from J, the junction kept 6 bases outside the gene matches.

The chain recombines TRBV20-1 with TRBJ2-3, with 7 nucleotides matching TRBD2. The J segment lost 0 bases and the V segment lost 6 bases, leaving 3 bases of the junction unmatched. The CDR3 contains 13 residues. Germline V gives CDR1 DFQATT, CDR2 SNEGSKA (reference sequence). The CDR3 protein is CSAAGDSTDTQYF. CDR3 in DNA: TGCAGTGCCGCGGGAGACAGCACAGATACGCAGTATTTT.

The rearrangement links TRBV3-1 to TRBJ2-3; unclear D gene. V was clipped by 1 base and J by 6 bases, with 14 bases between them. The CDR3 length is 15 residues. Germline V gene lookup returns CDR1 LGHDT and CDR2 YNNKEL (reference sequence). DNA of the CDR3: TGTGCCAGCAGCCAAGTGAACGAACCGACGGATACGCAGTATTTT. It encodes CASSQVNEPTDTQYF.